The clone carrying this T cell receptor beta chain was counted only a few times. The antigen is undetermined. The sample is drawn from a study of early T cells in non-severe SARS-CoV-2 infection. Study context: Sequenced material consisted of bulk RNA (from unsorted whole blood), and chains were unpaired. Whole-study findings and limits: Reliance on VDJdb matching favored anti-spike CD8 responses; private and CD4 specificities were missed.

The germline V gene encodes CDR1 MGHRA and CDR2 YSYEKL. The CDR3 sequence is 15 residues long. The V end was cut by 4 bases, the J end by 0 bases, with 12 bases between. MiXCR, run by TCRdb on the 5' RACE reads, gives a single entry per CDR3 protein. The data contain tens of thousands of distinct CDR3 sequences, about an eighth of them singletons. The rearrangement links TRBV4-1 to TRBJ1-1; D remains ambiguous. The clonotype was recovered from an adult who was a healthcare worker with PCR-confirmed SARS-CoV-2 infection or an uninfected control (not recorded which). Source: whole blood, taken at baseline. CDR3 DNA: TGCGCCAGCAGCCTTGCAAGGAATATGAACACTGAAGCTTTCTTT. This sequence encodes CASSLARNMNTEAFF.